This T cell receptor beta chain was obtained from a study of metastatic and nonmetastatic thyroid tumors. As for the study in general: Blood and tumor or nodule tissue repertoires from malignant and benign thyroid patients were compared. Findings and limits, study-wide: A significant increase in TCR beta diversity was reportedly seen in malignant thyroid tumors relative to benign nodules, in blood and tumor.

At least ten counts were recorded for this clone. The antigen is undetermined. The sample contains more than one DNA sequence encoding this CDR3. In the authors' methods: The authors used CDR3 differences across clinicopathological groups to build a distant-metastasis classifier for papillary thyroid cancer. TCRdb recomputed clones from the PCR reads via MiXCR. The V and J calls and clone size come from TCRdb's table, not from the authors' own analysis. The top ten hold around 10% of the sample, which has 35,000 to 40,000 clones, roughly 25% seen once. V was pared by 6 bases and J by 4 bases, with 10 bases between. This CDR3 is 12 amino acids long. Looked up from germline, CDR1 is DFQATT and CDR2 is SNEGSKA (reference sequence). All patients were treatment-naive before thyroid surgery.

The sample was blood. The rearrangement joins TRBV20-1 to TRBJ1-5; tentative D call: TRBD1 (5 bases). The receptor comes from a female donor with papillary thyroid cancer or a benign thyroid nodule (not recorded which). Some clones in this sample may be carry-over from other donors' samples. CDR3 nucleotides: TGCAGTGCGGGTCAGGGTAATCAGCCCCAGCATTTT. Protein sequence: CSAGQGNQPQHF.